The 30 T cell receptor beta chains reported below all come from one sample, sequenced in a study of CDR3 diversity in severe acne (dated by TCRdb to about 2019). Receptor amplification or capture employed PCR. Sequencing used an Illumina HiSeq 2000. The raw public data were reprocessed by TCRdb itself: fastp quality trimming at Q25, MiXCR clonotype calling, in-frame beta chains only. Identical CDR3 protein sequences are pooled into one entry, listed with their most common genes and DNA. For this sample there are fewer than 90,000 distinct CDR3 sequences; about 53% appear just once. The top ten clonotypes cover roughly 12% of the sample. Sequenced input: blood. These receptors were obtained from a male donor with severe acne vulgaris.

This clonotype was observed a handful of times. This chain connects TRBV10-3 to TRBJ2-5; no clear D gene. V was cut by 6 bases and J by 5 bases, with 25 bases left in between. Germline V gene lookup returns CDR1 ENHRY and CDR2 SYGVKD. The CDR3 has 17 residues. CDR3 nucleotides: TGTGCCATCAGCGTGTGTTGGGTTTTTGAGGCGGTGGAGACCCAGTACTTC. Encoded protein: CAISVCWVFEAVETQYF.

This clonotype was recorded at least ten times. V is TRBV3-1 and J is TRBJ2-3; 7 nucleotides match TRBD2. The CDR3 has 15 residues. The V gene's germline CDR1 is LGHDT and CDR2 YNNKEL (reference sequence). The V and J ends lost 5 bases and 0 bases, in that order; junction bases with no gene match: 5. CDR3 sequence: CASSVRESSTDTQYF. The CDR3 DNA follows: TGTGCCAGCAGCGTGCGGGAGTCTAGCACAGATACGCAGTATTTT.

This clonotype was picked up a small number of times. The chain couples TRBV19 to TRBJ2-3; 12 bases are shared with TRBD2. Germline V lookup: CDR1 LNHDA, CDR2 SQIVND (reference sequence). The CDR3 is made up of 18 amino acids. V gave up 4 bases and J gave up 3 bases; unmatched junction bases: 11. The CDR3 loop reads CASSRGFPGTSGTDTQYF. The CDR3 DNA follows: TGTGCCAGTAGTAGGGGATTCCCCGGGACTAGCGGGACAGATACGCAGTATTTT. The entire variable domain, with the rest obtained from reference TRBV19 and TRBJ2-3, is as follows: DGGITQSPKYLFRKEGQNVTLSCEQNLNHDAMYWYRQDPGQGLRLIYYSQIVNDFQKGDIAEGYSVSREKKESFPLTVTSAQKNPTAFYLCASSRGFPGTSGTDTQYFGPGTRLTVL.

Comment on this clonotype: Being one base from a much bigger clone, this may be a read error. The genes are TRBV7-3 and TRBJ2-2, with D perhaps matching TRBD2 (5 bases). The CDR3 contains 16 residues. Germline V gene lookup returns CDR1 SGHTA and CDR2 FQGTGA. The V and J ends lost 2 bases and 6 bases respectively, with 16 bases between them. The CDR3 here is CASSLSYFGAAGELFF. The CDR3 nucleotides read TGTGCCAGCAGCTTATCCTATTTTGGAGCGGCCGGGGAGCTGTTTTTT.

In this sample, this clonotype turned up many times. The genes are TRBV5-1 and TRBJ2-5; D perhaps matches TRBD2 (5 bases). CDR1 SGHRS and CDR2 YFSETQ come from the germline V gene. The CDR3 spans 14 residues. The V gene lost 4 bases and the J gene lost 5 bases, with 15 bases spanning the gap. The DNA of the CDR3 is TGCGCCAGCAGCCCTCGGCCAGGCGGGGAGACCCAGTACTTC. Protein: CASSPRPGGETQYF.

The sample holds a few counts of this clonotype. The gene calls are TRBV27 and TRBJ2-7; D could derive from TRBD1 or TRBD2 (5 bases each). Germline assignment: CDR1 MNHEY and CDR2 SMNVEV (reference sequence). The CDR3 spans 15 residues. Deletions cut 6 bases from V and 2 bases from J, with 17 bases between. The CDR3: CASSTVGTPTYEQYF. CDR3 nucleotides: TGTGCCAGCAGCACGGTCGGGACGCCCACCTACGAGCAGTACTTC.

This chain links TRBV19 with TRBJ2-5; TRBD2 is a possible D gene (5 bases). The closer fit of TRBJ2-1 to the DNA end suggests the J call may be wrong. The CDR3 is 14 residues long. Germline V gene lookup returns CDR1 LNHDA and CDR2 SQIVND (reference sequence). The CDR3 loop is CASSPAELDNEQFF. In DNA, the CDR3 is TGTGCCAGTAGTCCCGCGGAACTAGACAATGAGCAGTTCTTC.

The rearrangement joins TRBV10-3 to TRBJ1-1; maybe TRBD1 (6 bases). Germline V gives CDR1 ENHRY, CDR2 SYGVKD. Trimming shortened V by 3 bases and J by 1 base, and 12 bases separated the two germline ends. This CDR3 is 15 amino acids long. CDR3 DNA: TGTGCCATCAGTGATGAGGGGGGACGGAACACTGAAGCTTTCTTT. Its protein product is CAISDEGGRNTEAFF.

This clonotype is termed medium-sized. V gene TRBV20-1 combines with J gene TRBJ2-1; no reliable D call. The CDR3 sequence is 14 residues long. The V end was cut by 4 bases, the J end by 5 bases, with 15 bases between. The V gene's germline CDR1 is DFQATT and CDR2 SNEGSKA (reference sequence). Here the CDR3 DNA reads TGCAGTGCTATCCTTAGAGGAAACAACAATGAGCAGTTCTTC. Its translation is CSAILRGNNNEQFF.

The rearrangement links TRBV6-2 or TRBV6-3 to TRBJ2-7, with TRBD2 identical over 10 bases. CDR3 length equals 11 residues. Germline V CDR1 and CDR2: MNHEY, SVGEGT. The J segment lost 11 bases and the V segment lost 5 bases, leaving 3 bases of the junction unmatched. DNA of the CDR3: TGTGCCAGCAGTCAGCGGGAGGGCAAGTACTTC. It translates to CASSQREGKYF.

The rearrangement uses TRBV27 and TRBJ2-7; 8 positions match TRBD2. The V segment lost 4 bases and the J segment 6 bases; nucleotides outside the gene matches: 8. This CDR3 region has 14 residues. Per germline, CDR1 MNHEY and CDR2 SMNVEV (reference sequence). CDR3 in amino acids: CASSSRGGLSEQYF. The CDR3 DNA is TGTGCCAGCAGTTCCCGGGGGGGGCTGAGCGAGCAGTACTTC.

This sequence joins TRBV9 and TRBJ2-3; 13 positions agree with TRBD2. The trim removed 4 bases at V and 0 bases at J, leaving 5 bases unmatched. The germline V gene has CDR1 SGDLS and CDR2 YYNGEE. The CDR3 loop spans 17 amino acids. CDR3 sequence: CASSRTSGGSSTDTQYF. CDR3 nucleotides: TGTGCCAGCAGCCGGACTAGCGGGGGTTCTAGCACAGATACGCAGTATTTT.

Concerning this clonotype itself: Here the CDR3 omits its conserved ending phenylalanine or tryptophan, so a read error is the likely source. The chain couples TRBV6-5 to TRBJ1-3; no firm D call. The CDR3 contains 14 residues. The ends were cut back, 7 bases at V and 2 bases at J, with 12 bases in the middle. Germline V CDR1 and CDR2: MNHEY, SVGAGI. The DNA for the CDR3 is TGTGCCAGCACCCAGGTATGGGCTGGAAACACCATATATATC. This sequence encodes CASTQVWAGNTIYI.

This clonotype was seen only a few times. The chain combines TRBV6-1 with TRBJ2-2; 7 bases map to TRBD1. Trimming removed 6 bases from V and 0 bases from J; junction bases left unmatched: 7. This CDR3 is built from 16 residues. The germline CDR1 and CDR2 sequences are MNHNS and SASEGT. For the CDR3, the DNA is TGTGCCAGCAGACAGACAGGGCCTACGAACACCGGGGAGCTGTTTTTT. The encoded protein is CASRQTGPTNTGELFF.

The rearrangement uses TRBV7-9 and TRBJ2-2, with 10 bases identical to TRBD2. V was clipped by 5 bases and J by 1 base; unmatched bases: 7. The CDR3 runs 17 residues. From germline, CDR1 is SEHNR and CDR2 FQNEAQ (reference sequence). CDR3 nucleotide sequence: TGTGCCAGCAGCGAAAAGATAGCGGGAGGGAACACCGGGGAGCTGTTTTTT. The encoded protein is CASSEKIAGGNTGELFF.

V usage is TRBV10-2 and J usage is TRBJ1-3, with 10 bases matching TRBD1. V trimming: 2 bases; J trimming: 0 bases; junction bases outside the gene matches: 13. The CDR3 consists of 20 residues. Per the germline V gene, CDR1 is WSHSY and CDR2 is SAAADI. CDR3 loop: CASSEPSKVRTGGSGNTIYF. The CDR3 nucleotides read TGCGCCAGCAGTGAGCCGTCGAAGGTGCGGACAGGGGGCTCTGGAAACACCATATATTTT.

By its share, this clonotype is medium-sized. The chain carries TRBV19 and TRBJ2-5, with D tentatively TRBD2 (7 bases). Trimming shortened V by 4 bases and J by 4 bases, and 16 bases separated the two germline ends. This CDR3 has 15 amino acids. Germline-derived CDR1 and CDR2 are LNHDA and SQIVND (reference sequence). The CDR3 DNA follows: TGTGCCAGTAGTAACGTAGGGGGGGATGGAGAGACCCAGTACTTC. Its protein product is CASSNVGGDGETQYF.

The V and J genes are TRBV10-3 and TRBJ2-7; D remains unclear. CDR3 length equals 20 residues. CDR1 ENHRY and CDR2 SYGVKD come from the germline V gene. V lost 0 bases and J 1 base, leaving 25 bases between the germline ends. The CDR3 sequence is CAISESKYEQYETGSYEQYF. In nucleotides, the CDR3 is TGTGCCATCAGTGAGTCGAAGTACGAGCAGTATGAGACTGGTTCCTACGAGCAGTACTTC.

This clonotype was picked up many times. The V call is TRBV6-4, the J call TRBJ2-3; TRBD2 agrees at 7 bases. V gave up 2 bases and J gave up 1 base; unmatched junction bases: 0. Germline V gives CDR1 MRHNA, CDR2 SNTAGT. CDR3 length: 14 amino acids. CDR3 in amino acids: CASSDGGGTDTQYF. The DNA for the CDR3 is TGTGCCAGCAGTGACGGGGGGGGCACAGATACGCAGTATTTT.

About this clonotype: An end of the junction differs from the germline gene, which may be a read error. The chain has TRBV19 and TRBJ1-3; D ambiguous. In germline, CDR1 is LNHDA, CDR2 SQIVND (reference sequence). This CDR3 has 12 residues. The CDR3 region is CASEERRNTINF. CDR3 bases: TGTGCCAGTGAGGAAAGAAGGAACACCATAAATTTT.

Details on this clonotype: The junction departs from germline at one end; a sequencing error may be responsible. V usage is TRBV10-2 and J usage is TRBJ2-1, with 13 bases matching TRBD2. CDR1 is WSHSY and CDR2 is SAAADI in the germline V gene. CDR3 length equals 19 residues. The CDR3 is CASSELRLAGGPPYNGQFF. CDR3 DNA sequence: TGCGCCAGCAGTGAGTTGAGACTAGCGGGAGGACCCCCCTACAATGGGCAGTTCTTC.

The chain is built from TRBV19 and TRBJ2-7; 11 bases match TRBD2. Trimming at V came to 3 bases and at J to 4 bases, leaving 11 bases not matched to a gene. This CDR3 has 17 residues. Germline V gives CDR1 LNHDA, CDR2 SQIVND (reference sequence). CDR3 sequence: CASSINGGTSGQYEQYF. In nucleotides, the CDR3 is TGTGCCAGTAGTATCAACGGTGGGACTAGCGGACAGTACGAGCAGTACTTC.

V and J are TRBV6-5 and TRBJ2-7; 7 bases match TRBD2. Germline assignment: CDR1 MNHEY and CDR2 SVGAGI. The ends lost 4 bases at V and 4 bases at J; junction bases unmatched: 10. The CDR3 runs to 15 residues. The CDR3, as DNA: TGTGCCAGCAGTTTAAGAGCGGGAACACTTTACGAGCAGTACTTC. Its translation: CASSLRAGTLYEQYF.

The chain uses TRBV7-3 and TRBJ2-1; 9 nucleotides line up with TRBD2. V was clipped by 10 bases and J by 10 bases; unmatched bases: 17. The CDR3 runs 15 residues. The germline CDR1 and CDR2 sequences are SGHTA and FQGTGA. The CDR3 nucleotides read TGTGCCACCTCCAGGGAGGCTAGCGGGATGGGAGAGCAGTTCTTC. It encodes CATSREASGMGEQFF.

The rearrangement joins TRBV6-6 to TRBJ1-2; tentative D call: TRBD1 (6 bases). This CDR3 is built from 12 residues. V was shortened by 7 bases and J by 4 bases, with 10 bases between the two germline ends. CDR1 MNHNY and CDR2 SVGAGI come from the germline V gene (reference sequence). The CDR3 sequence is CASTQDSYGYTF. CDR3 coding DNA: TGTGCCAGCACCCAGGACAGCTATGGCTACACCTTC.

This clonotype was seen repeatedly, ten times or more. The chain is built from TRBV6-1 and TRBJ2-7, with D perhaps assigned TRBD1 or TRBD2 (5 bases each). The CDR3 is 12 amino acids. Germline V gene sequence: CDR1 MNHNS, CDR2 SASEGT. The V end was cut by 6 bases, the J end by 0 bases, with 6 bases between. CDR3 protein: CASRGDSYEQYV. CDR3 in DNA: TGTGCCAGCAGGGGGGACTCCTACGAGCAGTACGTC.

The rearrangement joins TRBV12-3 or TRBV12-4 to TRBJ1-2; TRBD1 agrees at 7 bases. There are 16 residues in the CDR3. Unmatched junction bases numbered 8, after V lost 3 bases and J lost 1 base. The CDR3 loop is CASSFTGETFNYGYTF. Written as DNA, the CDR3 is TGTGCCAGCAGTTTTACAGGGGAGACATTTAACTATGGCTACACCTTC.

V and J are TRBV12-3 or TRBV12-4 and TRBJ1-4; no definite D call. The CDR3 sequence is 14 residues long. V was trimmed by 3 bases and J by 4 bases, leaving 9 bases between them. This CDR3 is CASSLGGHNEKLFF. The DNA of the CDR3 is TGTGCCAGCAGTTTGGGAGGCCATAATGAAAAACTGTTTTTT.

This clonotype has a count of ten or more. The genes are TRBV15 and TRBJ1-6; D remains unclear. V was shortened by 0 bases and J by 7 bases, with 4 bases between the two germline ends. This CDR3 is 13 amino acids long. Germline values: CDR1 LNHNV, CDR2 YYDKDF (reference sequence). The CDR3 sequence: CATSRDKNSPLHF. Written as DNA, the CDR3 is TGTGCCACCAGCAGAGATAAGAATTCACCCCTCCACTTT.

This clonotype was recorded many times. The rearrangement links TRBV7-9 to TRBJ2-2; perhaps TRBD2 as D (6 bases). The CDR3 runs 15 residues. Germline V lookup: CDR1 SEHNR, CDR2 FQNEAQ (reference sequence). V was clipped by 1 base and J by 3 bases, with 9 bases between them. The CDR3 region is CASSLVREHTGELFF. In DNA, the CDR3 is TGTGCCAGCAGCTTAGTCCGGGAGCACACCGGGGAGCTGTTTTTT.